A single T cell receptor (beta chain) is shown here with its context. One base away lies a much larger clone, so this may be a sequencing read error. The CDR3 extends over 13 amino acids. Template material for amplifying TCR beta CDR3 regions consisted of RNA transcripts. A first-round RT-PCR of the TCR CDR3 used the HTBI primer set. From the multiplex PCR reads, TCRdb called clonotypes with MiXCR, one entry per CDR3 protein. Seen here are roughly 570,000 distinct CDR3 sequences, 15% to 17% observed once, and the top ten hold approximately 7.4%. The sample is drawn from a study of T cells in Graves' hyperthyroidism and ophthalmopathy.

The chain uses TRBV12-3 or TRBV12-4 and TRBJ2-1; no clear D gene. What was sequenced was blood. This receptor was identified in a woman aged 30 to 39 with Graves' hyperthyroidism. This chain's CDR3 is CAGKISSHNEQFF. The CDR3 DNA follows: TGTGCCGGAAAAATAAGCTCCCACAATGAGCAGTTCTTC.